This TCR beta chain was recovered during a study of cytomegalovirus exposure and HLA in healthy donors. General study points: Some V segments, including TRBV6-2 and TRBV6-3, were excluded as indistinguishable. Later on, an analysis found that several of the most significant clusters appeared to be linked to common viral pathogens, which included parvovirus B19.

A note on this clone: The antigen remains undetermined.

Per the germline V gene, CDR1 is MGHRA and CDR2 is YSYEKL. This CDR3 region has 14 residues. Trimming at V came to 1 base and at J to 6 bases, leaving 6 bases not matched to a gene. The primer mix had 60 Vbeta and 13 Jbeta primers. Clones were sequenced by immunoSEQ multiplex PCR, and TCRdb holds only the in-frame ones, with some missing. The sample records some 150,000 clones, around 72% being singletons. This receptor was taken from a man in his fifties or sixties in good health and CMV-seropositive. Sequences were obtained from PBMCs. The J gene is TRBJ2-7, the V gene TRBV4-1; 7 bases match TRBD1. CDR3 in amino acids: CASSQADRRSEQYF. The CDR3, as DNA: TGCGCCAGCAGCCAAGCGGACAGGAGAAGCGAGCAGTACTTC.